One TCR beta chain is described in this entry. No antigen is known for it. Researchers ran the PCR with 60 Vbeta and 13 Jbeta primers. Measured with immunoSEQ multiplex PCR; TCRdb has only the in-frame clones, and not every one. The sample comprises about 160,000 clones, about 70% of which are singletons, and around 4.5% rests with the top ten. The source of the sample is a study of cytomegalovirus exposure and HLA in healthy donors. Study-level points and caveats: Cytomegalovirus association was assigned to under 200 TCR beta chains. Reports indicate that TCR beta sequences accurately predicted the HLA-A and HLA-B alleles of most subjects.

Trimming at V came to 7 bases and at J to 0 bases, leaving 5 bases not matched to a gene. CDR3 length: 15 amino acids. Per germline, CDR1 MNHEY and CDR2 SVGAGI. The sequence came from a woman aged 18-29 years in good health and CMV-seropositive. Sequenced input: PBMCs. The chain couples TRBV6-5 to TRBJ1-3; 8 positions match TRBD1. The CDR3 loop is CASTGDRSSGNTIYF. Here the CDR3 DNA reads TGTGCCAGCACTGGGGACAGGAGCTCTGGAAACACCATATATTTT.